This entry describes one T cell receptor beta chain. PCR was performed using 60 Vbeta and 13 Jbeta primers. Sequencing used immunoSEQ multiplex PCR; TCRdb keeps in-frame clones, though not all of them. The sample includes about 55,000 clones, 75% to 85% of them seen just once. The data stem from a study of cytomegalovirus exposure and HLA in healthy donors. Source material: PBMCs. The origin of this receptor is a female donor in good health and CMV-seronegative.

As DNA, the CDR3 is TGTGCCAGTAGTATAAGGACAGGCGCCCTAAATCAAAAACTGTTTTTT. Its protein product is CASSIRTGALNQKLFF. The gene calls are TRBV19 and TRBJ1-4, with 7 bases fitting TRBD1. V was clipped by 2 bases and J by 9 bases; unmatched bases: 12. Per germline, CDR1 LNHDA and CDR2 SQIVND (reference sequence). This CDR3 has 16 amino acids.